This paragraph reports one T cell receptor beta chain. This entry is derived from a study of breast tumors, draining lymph nodes, adjacent tissues. The CDR3 totals 17 residues. In germline, CDR1 is KGHDR, CDR2 SFDVKD. With 4 bases removed from V and 0 bases from J, the gap between germline ends came to 15 bases. Each CDR3 protein gets one entry after TCRdb re-called the multiplex PCR reads with MiXCR. Of 20,000 to 25,000 distinct CDR3 sequences in the sample, under 60% were seen once. This sequence was found in a female donor with breast cancer. Some clones in this sample may be carry-over from other donors' samples. The sequencing sample was made of breast tumor tissue. The gene calls are TRBV24-1 and TRBJ2-1, with D perhaps TRBD1 (6 bases). CDR3 loop: CATSDHRDVSSYNEQFF. The CDR3 DNA reads TGTGCCACCAGTGACCACAGGGACGTAAGCTCCTACAATGAGCAGTTCTTC.